Sequencing of this TCR beta chain was carried out in a study of T-cell memory formation after mild COVID-19. MiXCR, applied by TCRdb to the 5' RACE reads, yields one record per CDR3 protein. The data contain 530,000 or so distinct CDR3 sequences, 15% to 20% of them seen just once; the ten biggest clones take up about 8.1%. CDR3 size: 11 residues. CDR1 and CDR2 from the germline V gene are DFQATT and SNEGSKA (reference sequence). V shed 7 bases and J 2 bases; nucleotides not matched to a gene: 1. The sequence was obtained from an adult woman who had mild COVID-19 (a few samples of this study predate the infection). Cell type and time point are not known. The chain links TRBV20-1 to TRBJ2-7; 8 positions agree with TRBD2. The sample comprised PBMCs or a T cell subset sorted from them (not recorded which). The CDR3 DNA follows: TGCAGTGTTAGCGGGACCTACGAGCAGTACTTC. Protein sequence: CSVSGTYEQYF.